This T cell receptor (beta chain) is drawn from a study of T cells in Graves' hyperthyroidism and ophthalmopathy. Study conclusions and caveats: Most expanded thyroid clonotypes above 0.001 recurred in blood.

This clonotype was seen repeatedly, ten times or more. What it binds is not known. Germline assignment: CDR1 MDHEN and CDR2 SYDVKM. With V trimmed by 7 bases and J by 7 bases, 16 bases remained unmatched. The CDR3 totals 15 residues. The investigators amplified TCR beta CDR3 regions from RNA transcripts. Primed by the HTBI set, a first-round RT-PCR was run on the TCR CDR3. TCRdb passed the multiplex PCR reads through MiXCR, listing each CDR3 protein once. The repertoire has 450,000 to 600,000 distinct CDR3 sequences, 11% to 15% of them found once; the top ten carry roughly 13%. Newly diagnosed patients aged 18 to 65 had hyperthyroidism of under 2 months' duration. Exclusion of a patient resulted from uncontrolled infection, other autoimmune disease, pregnancy or lactation.

The specimen was blood. The V call is TRBV28, the J call TRBJ2-7; 7 positions agree with TRBD1. The receptor was isolated from a woman aged 40 to 50 with Graves' hyperthyroidism. The CDR3 here is CASKRQGSVRGEQYF. In DNA, the CDR3 is TGTGCCAGCAAACGACAGGGTAGTGTGCGAGGAGAGCAGTACTTC.